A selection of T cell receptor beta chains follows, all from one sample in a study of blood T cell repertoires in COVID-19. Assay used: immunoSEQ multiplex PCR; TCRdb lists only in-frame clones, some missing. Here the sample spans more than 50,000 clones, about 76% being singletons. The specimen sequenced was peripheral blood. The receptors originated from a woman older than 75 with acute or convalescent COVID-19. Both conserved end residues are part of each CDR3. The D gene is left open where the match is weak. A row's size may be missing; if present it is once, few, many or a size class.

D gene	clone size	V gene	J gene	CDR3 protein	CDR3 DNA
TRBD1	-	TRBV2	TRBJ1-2	CASSYRGAGYTF	TGTGCCAGCAGCTACAGGGGGGCCGGCTACACCTTC
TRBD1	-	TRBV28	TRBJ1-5	CASETGGAYQPQHF	TGTGCCAGCGAGACAGGGGGCGCGTATCAGCCCCAGCATTTT
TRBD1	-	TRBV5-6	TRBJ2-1	CASSSFYKGAVNEQFF	TGTGCCAGCAGCTCTTTCTATAAGGGGGCCGTGAATGAGCAGTTCTTC
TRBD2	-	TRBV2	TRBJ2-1	CASRLAGAAMGNEQFF	TGTGCCAGCAGACTAGCGGGAGCTGCAATGGGGAATGAGCAGTTCTTC
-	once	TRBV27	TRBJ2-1	CASSSQARNEQFF	TGTGCCAGCAGTTCCCAGGCCCGCAATGAGCAGTTCTTC
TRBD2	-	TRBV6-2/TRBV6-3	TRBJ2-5	CASSWGTSGETQYF	TGTGCCAGCAGTTGGGGGACTAGCGGAGAGACCCAGTACTTC
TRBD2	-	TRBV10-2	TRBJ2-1	CASSGLAAEQFF	TGCGCCAGCAGTGGACTAGCCGCTGAGCAGTTCTTC
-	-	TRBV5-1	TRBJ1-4	CASRPSGGEKLFF	TGCGCCAGCAGACCGTCCGGGGGGGAAAAACTGTTTTTT
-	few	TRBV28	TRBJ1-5	CASSSSPGSDQPQHF	TGTGCCAGCAGCAGCTCTCCGGGTTCTGATCAGCCCCAGCATTTT
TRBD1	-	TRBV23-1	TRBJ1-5	CASRLGQGARQPQHF	TGCGCCAGCAGACTGGGACAGGGGGCGCGTCAGCCCCAGCATTTT
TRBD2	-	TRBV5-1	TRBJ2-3	CASSKWVAGPSTDTQYF	TGCGCCAGTAGTAAATGGGTAGCGGGGCCCAGCACAGATACGCAGTATTTT
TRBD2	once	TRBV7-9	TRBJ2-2	CASSLLGGRAVQELFF	TGTGCCAGCAGCCTCCTCGGCGGGAGGGCGGTGCAGGAGCTGTTTTTT
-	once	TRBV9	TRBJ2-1	CASSVGSGTNSYNEQFF	TGTGCCAGCAGCGTAGGGTCGGGAACCAATTCCTACAATGAGCAGTTCTTC
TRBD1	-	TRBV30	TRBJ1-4	CAWSRQGTANEKLFF	TGTGCCTGGAGCCGACAGGGAACAGCTAATGAAAAACTGTTTTTT
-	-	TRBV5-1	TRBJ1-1	CASSLEQGDTEAFF	TGCGCCAGCAGCTTGGAGCAGGGTGACACTGAAGCTTTCTTT
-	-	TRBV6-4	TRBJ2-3	CASKAAPSTDTQYF	TGTGCCAGCAAAGCAGCGCCTAGCACAGATACGCAGTATTTT
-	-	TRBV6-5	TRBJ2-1	CASSYVAGPYNEQFF	TGTGCCAGCAGTTACGTGGCGGGACCCTACAATGAGCAGTTCTTC
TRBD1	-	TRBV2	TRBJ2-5	CASSTDRGPSETQYF	TGTGCCAGCAGCACCGACAGGGGCCCCTCAGAGACCCAGTACTTC
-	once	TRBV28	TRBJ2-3	CASSLPQGTDTQYF	TGTGCCAGCAGTTTACCTCAGGGCACAGATACGCAGTATTTT
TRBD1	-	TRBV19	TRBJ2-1	CASKPGQGYNEQFF	TGTGCCAGCAAACCGGGACAGGGGTACAATGAGCAGTTCTTC
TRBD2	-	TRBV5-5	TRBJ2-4	CASTTGASGSRNIQYF	TGTGCCAGCACCACGGGGGCTAGCGGGAGTAGAAACATTCAGTACTTC
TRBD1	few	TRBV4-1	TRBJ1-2	CASSSGQGALGYTF	TGCGCCAGCAGCTCTGGACAGGGCGCTCTGGGCTACACCTTC
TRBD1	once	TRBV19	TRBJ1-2	CASNPGTGTGYTF	TGTGCCAGTAATCCCGGGACAGGGACTGGCTACACCTTC
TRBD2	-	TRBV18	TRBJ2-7	CASSRSGTSGSYEQYF	TGTGCCAGCTCACGTAGCGGGACTAGCGGGAGCTACGAGCAGTACTTC
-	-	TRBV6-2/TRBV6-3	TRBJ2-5	CASSLQGAGETQYF	TGTGCCAGCAGTTTACAGGGCGCAGGGGAGACCCAGTACTTC
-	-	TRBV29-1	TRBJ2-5	CSALKAVGIGETQYF	TGCAGCGCCCTCAAAGCGGTGGGGATCGGGGAGACCCAGTACTTC
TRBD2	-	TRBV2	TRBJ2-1	CASSSGTSSYNEQFF	TGTGCCAGCAGTTCCGGGACTAGCTCCTACAATGAGCAGTTCTTC
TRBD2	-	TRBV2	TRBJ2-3	CASSEAGGTSGRTTDTQYF	TGTGCCAGCAGTGAAGCGGGCGGAACTAGCGGCCGAACCACAGATACGCAGTATTTT